The 8 T cell receptor beta chains in this list originate from one sample, sequenced in a study of CD8+ T cells in alopecia areata. Stated treatment: oral pan-JAK inhibitor, 5-10 mg twice daily. The authors extracted RNA and reverse transcribed it into cDNA as the sequencing template. Assay used: immunoSEQ multiplex PCR; TCRdb lists only in-frame clones, some missing. Found here are 150,000 to 250,000 clones, about 62% of them singletons; the top ten hold 4.5% to 6%. This material consisted of CD4+ T cells sorted from blood, taken at week 24, from a patient treated with tofacitinib. These receptors all come from a human donor with alopecia areata.

The CDR3: CASSQRGKANTEAFF. DNA for the CDR3: TGCGCCAGCAGCCAGAGGGGGAAGGCGAACACTGAAGCTTTCTTT. The chain carries TRBV5-1 and TRBJ1-1, with D possibly matching TRBD1 (6 bases). The germline CDR1 and CDR2 sequences are SGHRS and YFSETQ. The CDR3 is made up of 15 amino acids. V was cut by 4 bases and J by 1 base, with 14 bases left in between.

The chain is built from TRBV29-1 and TRBJ1-1, with unresolved D. CDR1 and CDR2 (germline): SQVTM, ANQGSEA. The CDR3 runs 12 residues. V was clipped by 4 bases and J by 1 base, with 7 bases between them. CDR3 in amino acids: CSVGSANTEAFF. CDR3 nucleotide sequence: TGCAGCGTTGGGTCAGCGAACACTGAAGCTTTCTTT.

The chain joins TRBV29-1 to TRBJ2-1; TRBD1 might be the D (5 bases). From germline, CDR1 is SQVTM and CDR2 ANQGSEA. V lost 2 bases and J 4 bases, leaving 9 bases between the germline ends. This CDR3 comprises 13 residues. The CDR3 here is CSVETGRYNEQFF. In nucleotides, the CDR3 is TGCAGCGTTGAAACAGGCCGTTACAATGAGCAGTTCTTC.

V and J are TRBV5-4 and TRBJ1-2; no clear D gene. Germline-derived CDR1 and CDR2 are SGHNT and YYREEE (reference sequence). CDR3 length: 13 residues. The germline V and J ends were trimmed by 0 bases and 9 bases, with 12 bases remaining between them. In nucleotides, the CDR3 is TGTGCCAGCAGCTTGGGTGCTGAATATCGCTACACCTTC. Translated, it gives CASSLGAEYRYTF.

V usage is TRBV29-1 and J usage is TRBJ1-1, with D unclear. In germline, CDR1 is SQVTM, CDR2 ANQGSEA. CDR3 length equals 12 residues. DNA for the CDR3: TGCGCCACTTCAATTTCGAACACTGAAGCTTTCTTT. It translates to CATSISNTEAFF.

This clone was found a few times. The chain joins TRBV14 to TRBJ2-3; D remains ambiguous. The CDR3 sequence is 15 residues long. Trimming stripped 1 base from V and 4 bases from J, with 12 bases between. Germline values: CDR1 SGHDN, CDR2 FVKESK. CDR3 amino acids: CASSQGVGFADTQYF. The DNA for the CDR3 is TGTGCCAGCAGCCAAGGTGTAGGATTTGCAGATACGCAGTATTTT.

This clone has only a few counts. The chain couples TRBV19 to TRBJ2-5, with 8 nucleotides matching TRBD2. CDR3 length: 14 residues. V dropped 4 bases and J dropped 3; count of bases not matched to a gene: 4. Germline assignment: CDR1 LNHDA and CDR2 SQIVND (reference sequence). The CDR3 coding sequence is TGTGCCAGTAGTAGAGCGGGGGAGAAAGAGACCCAGTACTTC. Its protein product is CASSRAGEKETQYF. Variable domain in full (rest from reference TRBV19 and TRBJ2-5): DGGITQSPKYLFRKEGQNVTLSCEQNLNHDAMYWYRQDPGQGLRLIYYSQIVNDFQKGDIAEGYSVSREKKESFPLTVTSAQKNPTAFYLCASSRAGEKETQYFGPGTRLLVL.

The chain joins TRBV25-1 to TRBJ2-5; TRBD1 matches at 9 bases. The V segment lost 3 bases and the J segment 4 bases; nucleotides outside the gene matches: 6. CDR1 and CDR2 from the germline V gene are MGHDK and SYGVNS. This CDR3 has 15 amino acids. The CDR3 sequence: CASSDGTGPGETQYF. The DNA for the CDR3 is TGTGCCAGCAGTGATGGGACAGGGCCGGGAGAGACCCAGTACTTC.